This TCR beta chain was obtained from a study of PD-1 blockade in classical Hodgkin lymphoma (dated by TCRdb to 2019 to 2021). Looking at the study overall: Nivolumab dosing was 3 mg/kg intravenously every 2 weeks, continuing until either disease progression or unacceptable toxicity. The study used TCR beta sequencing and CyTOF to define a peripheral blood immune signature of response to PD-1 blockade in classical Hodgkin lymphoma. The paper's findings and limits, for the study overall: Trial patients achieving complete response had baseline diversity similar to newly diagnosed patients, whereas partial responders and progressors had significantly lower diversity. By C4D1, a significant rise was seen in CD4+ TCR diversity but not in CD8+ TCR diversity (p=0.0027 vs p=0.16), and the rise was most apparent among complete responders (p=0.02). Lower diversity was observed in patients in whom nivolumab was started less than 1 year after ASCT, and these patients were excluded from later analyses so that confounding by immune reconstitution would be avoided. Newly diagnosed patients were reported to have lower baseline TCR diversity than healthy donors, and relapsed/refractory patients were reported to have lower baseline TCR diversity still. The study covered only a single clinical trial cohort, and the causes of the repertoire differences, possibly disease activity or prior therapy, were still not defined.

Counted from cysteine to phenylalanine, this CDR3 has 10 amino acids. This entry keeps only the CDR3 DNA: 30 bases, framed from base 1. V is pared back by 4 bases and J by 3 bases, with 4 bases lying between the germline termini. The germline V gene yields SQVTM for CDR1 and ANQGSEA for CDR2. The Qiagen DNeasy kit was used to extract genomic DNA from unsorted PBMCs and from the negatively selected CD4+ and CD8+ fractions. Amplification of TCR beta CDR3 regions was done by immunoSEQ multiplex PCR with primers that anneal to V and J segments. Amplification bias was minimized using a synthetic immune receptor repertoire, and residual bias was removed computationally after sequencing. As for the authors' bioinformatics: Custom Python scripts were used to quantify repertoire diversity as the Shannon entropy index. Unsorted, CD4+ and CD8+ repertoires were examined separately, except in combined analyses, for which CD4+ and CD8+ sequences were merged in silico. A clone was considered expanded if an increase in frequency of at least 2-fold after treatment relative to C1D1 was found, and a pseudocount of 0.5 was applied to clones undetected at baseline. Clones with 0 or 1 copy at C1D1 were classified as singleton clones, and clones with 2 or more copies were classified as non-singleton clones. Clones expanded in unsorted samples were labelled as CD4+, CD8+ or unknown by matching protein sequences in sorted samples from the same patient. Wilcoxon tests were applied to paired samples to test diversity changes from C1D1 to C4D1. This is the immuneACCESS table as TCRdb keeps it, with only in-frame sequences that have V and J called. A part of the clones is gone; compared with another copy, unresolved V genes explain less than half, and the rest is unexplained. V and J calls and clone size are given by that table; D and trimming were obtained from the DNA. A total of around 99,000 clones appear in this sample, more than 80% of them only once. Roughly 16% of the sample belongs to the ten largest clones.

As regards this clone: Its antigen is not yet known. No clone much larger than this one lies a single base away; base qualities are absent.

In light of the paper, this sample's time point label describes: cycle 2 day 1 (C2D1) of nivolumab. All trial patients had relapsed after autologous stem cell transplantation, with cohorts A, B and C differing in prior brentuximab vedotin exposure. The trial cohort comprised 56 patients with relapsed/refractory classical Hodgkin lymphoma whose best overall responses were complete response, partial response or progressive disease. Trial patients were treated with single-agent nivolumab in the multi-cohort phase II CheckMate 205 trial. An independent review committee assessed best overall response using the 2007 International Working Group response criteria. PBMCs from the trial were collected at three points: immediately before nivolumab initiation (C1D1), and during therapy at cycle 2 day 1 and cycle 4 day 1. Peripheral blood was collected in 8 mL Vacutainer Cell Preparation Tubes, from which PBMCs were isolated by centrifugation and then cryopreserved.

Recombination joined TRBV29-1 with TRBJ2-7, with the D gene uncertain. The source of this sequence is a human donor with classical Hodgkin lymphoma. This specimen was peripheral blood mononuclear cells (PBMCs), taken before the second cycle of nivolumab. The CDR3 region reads CSVADYEQYF. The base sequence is TGCAGCGTTGCTGACTACGAGCAGTACTTC.